This T cell receptor beta chain was captured by sequencing in a study of blood T cell repertoires in COVID-19. TCRdb's table, derived via immunoSEQ multiplex PCR, lists solely in-frame clones and lacks some. The sample lists roughly 50,000 clones; just over 85% were seen once. The sequence derives from a woman at least 80 years old with acute or convalescent COVID-19. Sequencing used peripheral blood.

CDR3 residues: CASTEGVYGYTF. In DNA, the CDR3 is TGTGCCAGCACCGAGGGGGTCTATGGCTACACCTTC. The V call is TRBV2, the J call TRBJ1-2, with D possibly being TRBD1 (6 bases). This CDR3 comprises 12 residues. The V end was cut by 7 bases, the J end by 4 bases, with 10 bases between. CDR1 is SNHLY, CDR2 FYNNEI, per germline.